This TCR beta chain derives from a study of patients and donors after allogeneic stem cell transplantation. TCRdb re-called the RT-PCR reads with MiXCR, one entry per CDR3 protein. This repertoire shows some 160,000 distinct CDR3 sequences, about a quarter found once; its top ten account for about 25%. This clonotype was seen many times. The length of the CDR3 is 11 residues. V lost 5 bases and J 11 bases, leaving 10 bases between the germline ends. The receptor's source is a human donor who was either an allogeneic HSCT recipient or a stem cell or donor lymphocyte infusion donor (not recorded which). It is not recorded whose cells these are; they may come from a transplant donor. The chain is built from TRBV12-3 or TRBV12-4 and TRBJ1-5, with D uncertain. Sample: blood, either unsorted or a sorted T cell fraction (not recorded which). CDR3 sequence reads: CASSLGGSQHF. The CDR3 bases are TGTGCCAGCAGTCTGGGCGGGTCCCAGCATTTT.